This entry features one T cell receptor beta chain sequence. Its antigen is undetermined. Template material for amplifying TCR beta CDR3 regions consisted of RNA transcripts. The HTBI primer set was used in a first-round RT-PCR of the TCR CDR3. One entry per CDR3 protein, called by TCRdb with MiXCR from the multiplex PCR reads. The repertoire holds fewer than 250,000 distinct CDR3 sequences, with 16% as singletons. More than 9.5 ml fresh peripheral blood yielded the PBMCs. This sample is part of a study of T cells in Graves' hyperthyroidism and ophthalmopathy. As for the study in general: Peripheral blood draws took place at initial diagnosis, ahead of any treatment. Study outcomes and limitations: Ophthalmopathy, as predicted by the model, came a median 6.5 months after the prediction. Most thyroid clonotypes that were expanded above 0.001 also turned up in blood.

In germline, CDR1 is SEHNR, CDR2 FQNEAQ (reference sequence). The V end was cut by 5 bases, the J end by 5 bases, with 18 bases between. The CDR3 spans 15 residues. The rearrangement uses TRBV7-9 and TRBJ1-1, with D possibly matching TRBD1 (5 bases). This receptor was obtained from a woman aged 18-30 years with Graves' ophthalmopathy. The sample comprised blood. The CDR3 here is CASSPRGTLVTEAFF. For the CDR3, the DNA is TGTGCCAGCAGCCCTAGAGGGACCCTTGTAACTGAAGCTTTCTTT.